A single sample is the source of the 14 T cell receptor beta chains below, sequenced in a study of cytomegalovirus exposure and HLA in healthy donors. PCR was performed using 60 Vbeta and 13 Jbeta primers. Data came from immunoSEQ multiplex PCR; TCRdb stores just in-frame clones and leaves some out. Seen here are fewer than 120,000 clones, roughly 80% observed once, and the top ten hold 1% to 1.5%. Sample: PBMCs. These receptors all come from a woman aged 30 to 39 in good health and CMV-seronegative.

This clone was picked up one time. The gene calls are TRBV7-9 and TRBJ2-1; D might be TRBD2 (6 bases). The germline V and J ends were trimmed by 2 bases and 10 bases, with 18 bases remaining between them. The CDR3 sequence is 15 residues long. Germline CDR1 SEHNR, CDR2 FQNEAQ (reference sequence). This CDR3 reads CASSLTSLAAGEQFF. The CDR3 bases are TGTGCCAGCAGCTTAACGAGTTTAGCGGCCGGGGAGCAGTTCTTC.

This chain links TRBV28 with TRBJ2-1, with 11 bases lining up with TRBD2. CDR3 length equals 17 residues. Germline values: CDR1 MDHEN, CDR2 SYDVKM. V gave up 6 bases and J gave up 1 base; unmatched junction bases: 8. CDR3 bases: TGTGCCAGCAGGGGTCTAGCGGGAGGTAGGTCCTACAATGAGCAGTTCTTC. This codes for CASRGLAGGRSYNEQFF.

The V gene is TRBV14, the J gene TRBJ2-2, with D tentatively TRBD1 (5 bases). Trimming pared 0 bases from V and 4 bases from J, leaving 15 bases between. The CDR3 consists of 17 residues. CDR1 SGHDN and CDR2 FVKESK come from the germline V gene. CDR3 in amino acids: CASSQDWGRVGTGELFF. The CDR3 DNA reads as TGTGCCAGCAGCCAAGATTGGGGCAGGGTCGGCACCGGGGAGCTGTTTTTT. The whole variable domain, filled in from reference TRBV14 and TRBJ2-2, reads EAGVTQFPSHSVIEKGQTVTLRCDPISGHDNLYWYRRVMGKEIKFLLHFVKESKQDESGMPNNRFLAERTGGTYSTLKVQPAELEDSGVYFCASSQDWGRVGTGELFFGEGSRLTVL.

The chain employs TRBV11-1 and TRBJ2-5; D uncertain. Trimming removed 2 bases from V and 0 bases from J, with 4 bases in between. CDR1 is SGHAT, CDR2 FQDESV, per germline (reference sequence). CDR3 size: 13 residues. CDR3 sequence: CASSLYNQETQYF. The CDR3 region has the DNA TGTGCCAGCAGCTTATATAACCAAGAGACCCAGTACTTC.

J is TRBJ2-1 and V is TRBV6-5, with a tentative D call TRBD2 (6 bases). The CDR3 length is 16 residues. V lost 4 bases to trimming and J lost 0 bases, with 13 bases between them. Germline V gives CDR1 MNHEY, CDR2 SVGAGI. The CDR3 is CASSLGGLSSYNEQFF. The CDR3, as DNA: TGTGCCAGCAGTTTAGGAGGGTTGAGCTCCTACAATGAGCAGTTCTTC.

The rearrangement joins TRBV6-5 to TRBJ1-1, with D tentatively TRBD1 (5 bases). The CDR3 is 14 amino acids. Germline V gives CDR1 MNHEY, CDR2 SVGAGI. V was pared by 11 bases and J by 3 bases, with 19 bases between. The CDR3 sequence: CASRFGGSYTEAFF. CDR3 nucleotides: TGTGCCTCGCGTTTCGGGGGATCGTACACTGAAGCTTTCTTT.

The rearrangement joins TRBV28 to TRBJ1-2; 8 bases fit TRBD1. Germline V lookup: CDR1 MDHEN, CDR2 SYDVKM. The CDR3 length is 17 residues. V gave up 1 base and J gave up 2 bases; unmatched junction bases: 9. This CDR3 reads CASSLYPRGQSNYGYTF. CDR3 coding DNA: TGTGCCAGCAGTTTATACCCCAGGGGGCAGTCGAACTATGGCTACACCTTC.

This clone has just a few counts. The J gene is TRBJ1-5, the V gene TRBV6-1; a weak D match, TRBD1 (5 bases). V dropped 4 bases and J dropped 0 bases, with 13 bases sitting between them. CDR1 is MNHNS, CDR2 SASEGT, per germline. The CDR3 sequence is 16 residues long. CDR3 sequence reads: CASSGQTLLSNQPQHF. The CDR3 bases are TGTGCCAGCAGTGGACAGACTTTACTTAGCAATCAGCCCCAGCATTTT.

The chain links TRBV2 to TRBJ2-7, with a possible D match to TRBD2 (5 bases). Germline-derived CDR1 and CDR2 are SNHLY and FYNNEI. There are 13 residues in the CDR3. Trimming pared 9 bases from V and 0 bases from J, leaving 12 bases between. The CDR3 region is CAREVKGSYEQYF. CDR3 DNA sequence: TGTGCCAGGGAGGTTAAGGGCTCCTACGAGCAGTACTTC.

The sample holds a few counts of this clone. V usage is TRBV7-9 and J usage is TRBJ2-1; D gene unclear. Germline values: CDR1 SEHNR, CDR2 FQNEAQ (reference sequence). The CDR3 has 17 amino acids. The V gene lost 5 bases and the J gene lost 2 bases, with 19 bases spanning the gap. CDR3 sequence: CASSLRNARSTYNEQFF. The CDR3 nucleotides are TGTGCCAGCAGCCTGAGGAACGCCCGTTCTACCTACAATGAGCAGTTCTTC.

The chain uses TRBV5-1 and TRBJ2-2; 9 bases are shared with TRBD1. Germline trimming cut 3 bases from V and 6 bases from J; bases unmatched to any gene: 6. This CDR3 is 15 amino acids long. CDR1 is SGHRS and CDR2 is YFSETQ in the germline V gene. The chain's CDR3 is CASSWTGVGAGELFF. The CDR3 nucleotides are TGCGCCAGCAGCTGGACAGGGGTTGGAGCCGGGGAGCTGTTTTTT.

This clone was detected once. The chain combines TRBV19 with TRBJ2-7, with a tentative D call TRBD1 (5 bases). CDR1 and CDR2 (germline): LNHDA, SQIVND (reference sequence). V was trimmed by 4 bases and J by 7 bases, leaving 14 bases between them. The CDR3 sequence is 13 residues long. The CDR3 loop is CASSTDPGKEQYF. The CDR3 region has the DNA TGTGCCAGTAGTACGGACCCAGGGAAAGAGCAGTACTTC. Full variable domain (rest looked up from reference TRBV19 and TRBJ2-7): DGGITQSPKYLFRKEGQNVTLSCEQNLNHDAMYWYRQDPGQGLRLIYYSQIVNDFQKGDIAEGYSVSREKKESFPLTVTSAQKNPTAFYLCASSTDPGKEQYFGPGTRLTVT.

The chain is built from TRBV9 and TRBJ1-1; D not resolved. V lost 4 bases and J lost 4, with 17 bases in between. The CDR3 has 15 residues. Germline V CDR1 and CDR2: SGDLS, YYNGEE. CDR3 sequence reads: CASSPLEGGSTEAFF. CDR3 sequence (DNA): TGTGCCAGCAGCCCTCTAGAGGGTGGTAGCACTGAAGCTTTCTTT.

In DNA form, the CDR3 reads TGTGCCTGGAGTGTACACAGGGTCACTGAAGCTTTCTTT. This codes for CAWSVHRVTEAFF. The rearrangement uses TRBV30 and TRBJ1-1; D is perhaps TRBD1 (6 bases). V was pared by 0 bases and J by 4 bases, with 9 bases between. CDR3 size: 13 residues. Germline V gene lookup returns CDR1 GTSNPN and CDR2 SVGIG (reference sequence).